Presented here are 22 T cell receptor beta chains from one specimen sequenced in a study of Ad26.COV2.S vaccination and SARS-CoV-2 variants. The table came from immunoSEQ multiplex PCR; TCRdb's copy has only in-frame clones and leaves some out. The sample includes roughly 300,000 clones, roughly nine tenths of them seen just once. Treatment described: 15 to 20 received Ad26.COV2.S at low or high dose, single or two shots; about five received placebo; per-sample allocation not given. Samples were taken on day 63 after the first vaccine or placebo injection. The sample was peripheral blood, taken in a trial of Ad26.COV2.S vaccine versus placebo. The receptor set was obtained from a person between 18 and 65 years old who received the Ad26.COV2.S COVID-19 vaccine or a placebo.

The rearrangement links TRBV18 to TRBJ1-2, with D unclear. Germline CDR1 and CDR2: KGHSH and LQKENI. Trimming took off 6 bases at V and 6 bases at J, with 8 bases between the two ends. The CDR3 sequence is 11 residues long. This chain's CDR3 is CASSTTDGYTF. The DNA of the CDR3 is TGTGCCAGCTCCACCACGGATGGCTACACCTTC.

CDR3 loop: CATSKPQMNTEAFF. As DNA, the CDR3 is TGTGCCACCAGCAAACCCCAGATGAACACTGAAGCTTTCTTT. The V and J genes are TRBV15 and TRBJ1-1; D uncertain. Germline-derived CDR1 and CDR2 are LNHNV and YYDKDF (reference sequence). The CDR3 has 14 residues. V lost 4 bases to trimming and J lost 0 bases, with 9 bases between them.

This chain joins TRBV4-2 and TRBJ1-3; 8 bases are shared with TRBD1. Germline V gene lookup returns CDR1 LGHNA and CDR2 YNFKEQ. V shed 3 bases and J 1 base; nucleotides not matched to a gene: 5. This CDR3 is 16 amino acids long. CDR3 amino acids: CASSHWTGTSGNTIYF. The CDR3 nucleotides read TGTGCCAGCAGCCATTGGACAGGGACATCTGGAAACACCATATATTTT.

The count of this clone is one. The chain joins TRBV25-1 to TRBJ1-2; D unclear. Germline lookup yields CDR1 MGHDK and CDR2 SYGVNS. V was clipped by 8 bases and J by 3 bases, with 22 bases between them. This CDR3 region has 16 residues. The CDR3 spells CASSPFGTVHDYGYTF. The CDR3 DNA is TGTGCCAGCTCCCCATTCGGAACAGTCCACGACTATGGCTACACCTTC.

This clone showed up just once. V is TRBV19 and J is TRBJ2-7; 7 positions agree with TRBD1. V lost 10 bases and J lost 5; bases outside the gene matches: 8. CDR3 size: 12 residues. CDR1 is LNHDA and CDR2 is SQIVND in the germline V gene (reference sequence). The CDR3 bases are TGTGCCACCACGACAGGGTTTCACGAGCAGTACTTC. Amino acids: CATTTGFHEQYF. The entire variable domain, with the rest obtained from reference TRBV19 and TRBJ2-7, is as follows: DGGITQSPKYLFRKEGQNVTLSCEQNLNHDAMYWYRQDPGQGLRLIYYSQIVNDFQKGDIAEGYSVSREKKESFPLTVTSAQKNPTAFYLCATTTGFHEQYFGPGTRLTVT.

The CDR3 protein is CASSRNVRDRGSNEKLFF. CDR3 nucleotide sequence: TGTGCCAGCAGCCGAAACGTCCGGGACAGGGGATCTAATGAAAAACTGTTTTTT. The chain combines TRBV7-9 with TRBJ1-4; 10 bases are shared with TRBD1. In germline, CDR1 is SEHNR, CDR2 FQNEAQ (reference sequence). The CDR3 is 18 residues long. The junction had 12 bases not matched to a gene; V was cut back by 5 bases and J by 3 bases. The full variable domain, in which reference TRBV7-9 and TRBJ1-4 provide the parts outside the CDR3, is DTGVSQNPRHKITKRGQNVTFRCDPISEHNRLYWYRQTLGQGPEFLTYFQNEAQLEKSRLLSDRFSAERPKGSFSTLEIQRTEQGDSAMYLCASSRNVRDRGSNEKLFFGSGTQLSVL.

This sequence joins TRBV10-3 and TRBJ1-5; maybe TRBD1 (5 bases). Per the germline V gene, CDR1 is ENHRY and CDR2 is SYGVKD. This CDR3 contains 17 residues. Trimming took off 0 bases at V and 2 bases at J, with 14 bases between the two ends. CDR3 nucleotides: TGTGCCATCAGTGAGTCGGCCGGGGCTGTAGGCAATCAGCCCCAGCATTTT. Amino acids: CAISESAGAVGNQPQHF.

This clone was observed a single time. DNA for the CDR3: TGTGCCAGTAGTATTAGGGGCCTCTTAGCGGACACCGGGGAGCTGTTTTTT. Translated: CASSIRGLLADTGELFF. J is TRBJ2-2 and V is TRBV19, with a tentative D call TRBD2 (6 bases). CDR3 length equals 17 residues. Trimming stripped 3 bases from V and 3 bases from J, with 17 bases between. Germline values: CDR1 LNHDA, CDR2 SQIVND (reference sequence).

The rearrangement links TRBV28 to TRBJ2-3; the match to TRBD2 covers 7 bases. The CDR3 covers 14 residues. V lost 8 bases, J lost 2 bases, and 7 bases stayed unmatched. Germline V gene data show CDR1 as MDHEN and CDR2 as SYDVKM. The CDR3 nucleotides are TGTGCCAGCGGGAATAGCGGGCCCACAGATACGCAGTATTTT. Residues: CASGNSGPTDTQYF.

V and J are TRBV27 and TRBJ1-1; D is possibly TRBD1 (6 bases). Germline V gene data show CDR1 as MNHEY and CDR2 as SMNVEV (reference sequence). The CDR3 covers 16 residues. Trimming took 7 bases from V and 3 from J, leaving 21 bases between them. The CDR3 coding sequence is TGTGCCAGCAACCCAGGAGTTAGGGGGTTGGACACTGAAGCTTTCTTT. Protein product: CASNPGVRGLDTEAFF.

Turning to this clone: This clone may be a read error of a much larger clone one base away. The chain employs TRBV2 and TRBJ2-1, with a tentative D call TRBD1 (6 bases). Trimming removed 6 bases at V and 0 bases at J, with 6 bases between. CDR1 SNHLY and CDR2 FYNNEI come from the germline V gene. The CDR3 extends over 13 amino acids. The CDR3 sequence: CASRDSSYNEQFF. In nucleotides, the CDR3 is TGTGCCAGCAGGGACAGCTCCTACAATGAGCAGTTCTTC.

Regarding this clone: The same CDR3 also results from other DNA sequences found in this sample. The J gene is TRBJ2-1, the V gene TRBV27; TRBD2 matches 11 bases. This CDR3 spans 15 amino acids. Germline lookup yields CDR1 MNHEY and CDR2 SMNVEV (reference sequence). V shed 4 bases, J shed 4 bases, and the junction held 3 bases outside the gene matches. The CDR3 region is CASSSRTSGYNEQFF. In nucleotides, the CDR3 is TGTGCCAGCAGTTCCCGGACTAGCGGGTACAATGAGCAGTTCTTC.

The V gene is TRBV19, the J gene TRBJ2-7; D gene ambiguous. The CDR3 is made up of 14 amino acids. CDR1 and CDR2 (germline): LNHDA, SQIVND (reference sequence). Deletions cut 7 bases from V and 6 bases from J, with 19 bases between. CDR3 in DNA: TGTGCCAGTACGCAGAATAGCTGGAGCGCCGAGCAGTACTTC. This sequence encodes CASTQNSWSAEQYF.

The chain carries TRBV7-3 and TRBJ2-1; 9 bases line up with TRBD2. V shed 6 bases and J 6 bases; nucleotides not matched to a gene: 6. CDR1 is SGHTA, CDR2 FQGTGA, per germline. The CDR3 contains 14 residues. The CDR3 here is CASRDGTSTNEQFF. Written as DNA, the CDR3 is TGTGCCAGCAGAGATGGGACTAGCACCAATGAGCAGTTCTTC.

This chain uses TRBV5-4 with TRBJ1-1; a possible D gene is TRBD1 (6 bases). V was trimmed by 6 bases and J by 1 base, leaving 10 bases between them. Germline loops: CDR1 SGHNT, CDR2 YYREEE (reference sequence). The CDR3 length is 13 residues. CDR3 residues: CASNRQENTEAFF. The CDR3 coding sequence is TGTGCCAGCAACCGACAGGAGAACACTGAAGCTTTCTTT. The full variable domain, rest sourced from reference TRBV5-4 and TRBJ1-1, is ETGVTQSPTHLIKTRGQQVTLRCSSQSGHNTVSWYQQALGQGPQFIFQYYREEENGRGNFPPRFSGLQFPNYSSELNVNALELDDSALYLCASNRQENTEAFFGQGTRLTVV.

This chain connects TRBV5-4 to TRBJ1-2; no firm D call. The CDR3 is made up of 13 amino acids. V lost 4 bases to trimming and J lost 12 bases, with 19 bases between them. Germline-derived CDR1 and CDR2 are SGHNT and YYREEE (reference sequence). CDR3 sequence reads: CASSQTPSQRDTF. CDR3 DNA sequence: TGTGCCAGCAGCCAGACTCCCAGCCAAAGAGACACCTTC. The variable domain in full, with the rest retrieved from reference TRBV5-4 and TRBJ1-2, is ETGVTQSPTHLIKTRGQQVTLRCSSQSGHNTVSWYQQALGQGPQFIFQYYREEENGRGNFPPRFSGLQFPNYSSELNVNALELDDSALYLCASSQTPSQRDTFGSGTRLTVV.

The chain uses TRBV3-1 (or the pseudogene TRBV3-2) and TRBJ1-5; D is ambiguous. Per germline, CDR1 LGHDT and CDR2 YNNKEL (reference sequence). This CDR3 is 13 amino acids long. V lost 2 bases and J 3 bases, leaving 5 bases between the germline ends. CDR3 residues: CASSQHNNQPQHF. CDR3 bases: TGTGCCAGCAGCCAACATAACAATCAGCCCCAGCATTTT.

This chain uses TRBV7-9 with TRBJ2-1; no clear D gene. Trimming pared 4 bases from V and 9 bases from J, leaving 13 bases between. This CDR3 has 13 amino acids. The germline V gene encodes CDR1 SEHNR and CDR2 FQNEAQ (reference sequence). The CDR3 loop reads CASSSALAPEQFF. CDR3 sequence (DNA): TGTGCCAGCAGCTCCGCCCTTGCCCCTGAGCAGTTCTTC.

V is TRBV5-1 and J is TRBJ1-4; D possibly corresponds to TRBD1 (6 bases). Trimming removed 3 bases from V and 3 bases from J, with 12 bases in between. Germline CDR1 is SGHRS and CDR2 is YFSETQ. The CDR3 length is 15 residues. CDR3 coding DNA: TGCGCCAGCAGCTCAAACAGGGCTTCTAATGAAAAACTGTTTTTT. Translated, it gives CASSSNRASNEKLFF.

The CDR3, as DNA: TGTGCCAGCAGCCAAGCCGGAGAGATGAACACTGAAGCTTTCTTT. Amino acids: CASSQAGEMNTEAFF. V gene TRBV3-1 (or the pseudogene TRBV3-2) combines with J gene TRBJ1-1; no clear D gene. Trimming shortened V by 1 base and J by 0 bases, and 9 bases separated the two germline ends. Germline V gene lookup returns CDR1 LGHDT and CDR2 YNNKEL (reference sequence). The CDR3 covers 15 residues.

This chain links TRBV6-5 with TRBJ2-5; TRBD1 or TRBD2 may be the D gene (5 bases each). CDR3 size: 13 residues. CDR1 is MNHEY and CDR2 is SVGAGI in the germline V gene. Trimming removed 4 bases from V and 4 bases from J, with 10 bases in between. CDR3 bases: TGTGCCAGCAGTTTTGGGGGACCAGAGACCCAGTACTTC. Protein: CASSFGGPETQYF.

This clone was detected only once. The chain links TRBV7-3 to TRBJ1-6; no clear D. The germline V gene encodes CDR1 SGHTA and CDR2 FQGTGA. Trimming removed 5 bases at V and 4 bases at J, with 6 bases between. The CDR3 is 13 residues long. CDR3 protein: CASSVLYNSPLHF. The CDR3 DNA reads TGTGCCAGCAGCGTTCTGTATAATTCACCCCTCCACTTT. The complete variable domain, with remaining parts taken from reference TRBV7-3 and TRBJ1-6, reads GAGVSQTPSNKVTEKGKYVELRCDPISGHTALYWYRQSLGQGPEFLIYFQGTGAADDSGLPNDRFFAVRPEGSVSTLKIQRTERGDSAVYLCASSVLYNSPLHFGNGTRLTVT.